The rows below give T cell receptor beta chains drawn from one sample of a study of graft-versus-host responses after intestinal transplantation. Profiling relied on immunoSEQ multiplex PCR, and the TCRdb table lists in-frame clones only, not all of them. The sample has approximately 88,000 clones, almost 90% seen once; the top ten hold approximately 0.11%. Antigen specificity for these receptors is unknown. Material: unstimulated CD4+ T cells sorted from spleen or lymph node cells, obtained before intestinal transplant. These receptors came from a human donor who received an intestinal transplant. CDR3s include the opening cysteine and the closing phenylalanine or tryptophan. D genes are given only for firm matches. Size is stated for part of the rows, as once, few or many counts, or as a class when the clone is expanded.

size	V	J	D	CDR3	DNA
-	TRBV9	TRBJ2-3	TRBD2	CASSPNSGGGDTQYF	TGTGCCAGCAGCCCCAATAGCGGGGGAGGAGATACGCAGTATTTT
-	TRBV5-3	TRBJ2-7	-	CAPEGVCYEQYF	TGTGCCCCCGAAGGGGTGTGCTACGAGCAGTACTTC
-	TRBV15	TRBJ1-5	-	CATSRVQGRNQPQHF	TGTGCCACCAGCAGAGTTCAGGGTCGGAATCAGCCCCAGCATTTT
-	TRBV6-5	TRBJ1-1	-	CATQRGNTEAFF	TGTGCCACCCAGCGAGGGAACACTGAAGCTTTCTTT
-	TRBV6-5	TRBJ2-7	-	CASSYSRGSYEQYF	TGTGCCAGCAGTTACTCACGGGGTTCCTACGAGCAGTACTTC
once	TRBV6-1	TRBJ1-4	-	CASSVGGTTNEKLFF	TGTGCCAGCAGTGTAGGGGGTACAACTAATGAAAAACTGTTTTTT
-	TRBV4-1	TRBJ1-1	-	CASSQDGRRDTEAFF	TGCGCCAGCAGCCAAGATGGACGGAGGGACACTGAAGCTTTCTTT
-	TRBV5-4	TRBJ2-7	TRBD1	CASSSRDSSYEQYF	TGTGCCAGCAGCTCCCGGGACAGCTCCTACGAGCAGTACTTC
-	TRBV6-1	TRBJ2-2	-	CASSLFGRGLGELFF	TGTGCCAGCAGTTTATTCGGCAGGGGTCTCGGGGAGCTGTTTTTT
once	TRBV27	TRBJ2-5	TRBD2	CASRNLAGGPRQETQYF	TGTGCCAGCAGGAACTTAGCGGGGGGGCCGCGGCAAGAGACCCAGTACTTC
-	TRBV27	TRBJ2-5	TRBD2	CASSLGGGDGTQYF	TGTGCCAGCAGTTTAGGCGGGGGGGATGGGACCCAGTACTTC
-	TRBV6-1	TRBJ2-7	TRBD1	CASSELDRGNF	TGTGCCAGCAGTGAATTGGACAGGGGGAACTTC
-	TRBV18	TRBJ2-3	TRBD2	CASSPTNGLRGADTQYF	TGTGCCAGCTCACCTACGAACGGGCTACGGGGGGCAGATACGCAGTATTTT
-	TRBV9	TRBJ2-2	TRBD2	CASSVGLAGATTGELFF	TGTGCCAGCAGCGTAGGTCTAGCGGGGGCTACCACCGGGGAGCTGTTTTTT
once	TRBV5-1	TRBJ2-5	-	CASSPPGLEETQYF	TGCGCCAGCAGCCCCCCAGGGCTTGAAGAGACCCAGTACTTC
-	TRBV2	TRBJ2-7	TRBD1	CASLRDSLYEQYF	TGTGCCAGCCTACGGGACAGCCTCTACGAGCAGTACTTC
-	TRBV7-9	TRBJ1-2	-	CASSHKRPAGLDGYTF	TGTGCCAGCAGCCATAAGCGTCCCGCGGGGCTGGATGGCTACACCTTC
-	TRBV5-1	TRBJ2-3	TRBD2	CASSALAGSTDTQYF	TGCGCCAGCAGCGCACTAGCGGGTAGCACAGATACGCAGTATTTT
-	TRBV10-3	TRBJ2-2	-	CAVAGKNTGELFF	TGTGCCGTCGCGGGGAAGAACACCGGGGAGCTGTTTTTT
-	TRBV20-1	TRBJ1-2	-	CSARGAGYTF	TGCAGTGCTAGAGGGGCTGGCTACACCTTC
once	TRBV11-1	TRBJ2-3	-	CASSPWRATDTQYF	TGTGCCAGCAGCCCCTGGCGGGCTACAGATACGCAGTATTTT
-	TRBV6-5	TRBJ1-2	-	CASSYSPPAGGYTF	TGTGCCAGCAGTTACTCCCCTCCTGCGGGTGGCTACACCTTC
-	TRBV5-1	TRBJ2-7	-	CASSFRVSPYEQYF	TGCGCCAGCAGCTTCCGGGTTAGCCCCTACGAGCAGTACTTC
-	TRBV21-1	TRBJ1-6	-	CASSGTGLESYNSPLHF	TGTGCCAGCAGCGGGACAGGGTTGGAGTCCTATAATTCACCCCTCCACTTT
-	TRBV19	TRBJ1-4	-	CASSSPHRAPNEKLFF	TGTGCCAGTAGTTCGCCGCACAGGGCCCCAAATGAAAAACTGTTTTTT
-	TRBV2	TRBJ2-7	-	CASTRGADYEQYF	TGTGCCAGCACCCGTGGGGCGGACTACGAGCAGTACTTC
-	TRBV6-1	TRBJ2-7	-	CASSGPAGVPYEQYF	TGTGCCAGCAGTGGACCCGCCGGGGTCCCCTACGAGCAGTACTTC
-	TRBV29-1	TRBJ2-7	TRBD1	CSVRTGSYEQYF	TGCAGCGTTCGGACAGGCTCCTACGAGCAGTACTTC
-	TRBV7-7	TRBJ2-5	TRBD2	CASSPLAGGLQETQYF	TGTGCTAGCAGCCCGCTAGCGGGGGGCCTCCAAGAGACCCAGTACTTC
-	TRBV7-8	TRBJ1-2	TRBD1	CASTQGAAGYTF	TGTGCCAGCACCCAGGGGGCAGCTGGCTACACCTTC
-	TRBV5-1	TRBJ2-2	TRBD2	CASSWRGGAGELFF	TGCGCCAGCAGCTGGCGGGGGGGTGCCGGGGAGCTGTTTTTT
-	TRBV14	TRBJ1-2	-	CASSQERRQGATLNYGYTF	TGTGCCAGCAGCCAAGAACGTCGGCAGGGCGCGACACTCAACTATGGCTACACCTTC
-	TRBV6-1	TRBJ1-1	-	CASRGGPEAFF	TGTGCCAGCAGGGGGGGGCCTGAAGCTTTCTTT
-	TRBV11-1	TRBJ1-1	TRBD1	CASSPRTGMNTEAFF	TGTGCCAGCAGCCCAAGGACAGGAATGAACACTGAAGCTTTCTTT
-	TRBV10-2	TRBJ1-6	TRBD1	CASTRGQGNSPLHF	TGCGCCAGCACCCGGGGACAGGGCAATTCACCCCTCCACTTT
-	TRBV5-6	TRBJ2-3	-	CASSLGGRVTQYF	TGTGCCAGCAGCTTGGGGGGGCGGGTTACGCAGTATTTT
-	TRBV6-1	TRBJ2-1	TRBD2	CASNGLAGDYNEQFF	TGTGCCAGCAACGGACTAGCGGGGGACTACAATGAGCAGTTCTTC
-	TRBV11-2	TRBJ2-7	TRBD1	CASSLVPTGPEQYF	TGTGCCAGCAGCTTAGTCCCGACAGGGCCCGAGCAGTACTTC
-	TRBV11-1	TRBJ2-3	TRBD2	CASSGSPGTSFGARTQYF	TGTGCCAGCAGCGGAAGTCCCGGGACTAGTTTCGGGGCCCGTACGCAGTATTTT
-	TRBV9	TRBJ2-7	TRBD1	CASSVGAPTGGQNEQYF	TGTGCCAGCAGCGTAGGGGCACCGACAGGGGGCCAGAACGAGCAGTACTTC
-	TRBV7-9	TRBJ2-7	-	CASSLAWTKPYEQYF	TGTGCCAGCAGCTTAGCATGGACAAAGCCCTACGAGCAGTACTTC
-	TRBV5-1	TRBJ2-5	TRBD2	CASSMGLAGDGETQYF	TGCGCCAGCAGCATGGGACTAGCGGGGGATGGAGAGACCCAGTACTTC
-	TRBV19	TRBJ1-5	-	CASRGELFNQPQHF	TGTGCCAGTAGGGGAGAATTATTCAATCAGCCCCAGCATTTT
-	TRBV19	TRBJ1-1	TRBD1	CASRDRGLGNTEAFF	TGTGCCAGCCGGGACAGGGGATTGGGGAACACTGAAGCTTTCTTT
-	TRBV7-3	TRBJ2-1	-	CASSLTNNRGRDEQFF	TGTGCCAGCAGCTTAACAAACAACAGGGGGAGGGATGAGCAGTTCTTC
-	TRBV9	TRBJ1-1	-	CASSVYLGGGTEAFF	TGTGCCAGCAGCGTATACCTGGGGGGAGGCACTGAAGCTTTCTTT
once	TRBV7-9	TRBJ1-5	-	CASSGVGAFGNQPQHF	TGTGCCAGCAGCGGTGTGGGGGCTTTTGGCAATCAGCCCCAGCATTTT
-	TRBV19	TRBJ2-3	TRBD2	CASSIQRGPPGTQYF	TGTGCCAGTAGTATTCAGCGGGGGCCCCCCGGTACGCAGTATTTT
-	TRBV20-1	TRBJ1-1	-	CSAFKNTEAFF	TGCAGTGCTTTTAAGAACACTGAAGCTTTCTTT